The sequence of this TCR beta chain was determined in a study of blood T cell repertoires in COVID-19. This CDR3 region has 15 residues. In germline, CDR1 is SNHLY, CDR2 FYNNEI. Unmatched junction bases numbered 5, after V lost 1 base and J lost 3 bases. Individuals drawn from 24 US areas were roughly 18 to 100 years old. Recovery meant two consecutive negative NP/OP PCR tests, professional clearance, or resolved symptoms. This table comes from immunoSEQ multiplex PCR, and its TCRdb copy is limited to in-frame clones, with some not included. The sample has 250,000 to 350,000 clones, about 85% seen once.

The chain links TRBV2 to TRBJ1-2; 7 nucleotides line up with TRBD1. The clonotype was recovered from a woman in her forties or fifties who had recovered from COVID-19. Sequencing used PBMCs or T cells enriched from blood (not recorded which). The CDR3 DNA reads TGTGCCAGCAGTGAAGGTGACAGGGTTGACTATGGCTACACCTTC. This sequence encodes CASSEGDRVDYGYTF.